Listed below are T cell receptor beta chains from one sample, sequenced in a study of cytomegalovirus exposure and HLA in healthy donors. The data were produced by immunoSEQ multiplex PCR, yet TCRdb's version contains in-frame clones alone and is incomplete. The table includes about 90,000 clones, 50% to 75% detected once. Sequencing was performed on PBMCs. The receptors shown here come from a man aged 25-40 years in good health and CMV-seronegative. Both conserved end residues are part of each CDR3. Fields, in order: D gene, clone size, V gene, J gene, CDR3 protein, CDR3 DNA. D genes are given only for firm matches. Rows may omit the clone size; those that give it use once, few, many or a size class.

>TRBD1|-|TRBV18|TRBJ2-2
CASSIGTGSTGELFF
TGTGCCAGCTCGATCGGGACAGGGTCCACCGGGGAGCTGTTTTTT
>-|-|TRBV9|TRBJ1-1
CASSGSVPATEAFF
TGTGCCAGCAGCGGCTCGGTGCCCGCCACTGAAGCTTTCTTT
>TRBD1|-|TRBV15|TRBJ1-3
CATSRGWGQGGNTIYF
TGTGCCACCAGCAGAGGGTGGGGACAGGGAGGAAACACCATATATTTT
>TRBD2|few|TRBV13|TRBJ2-2
CASSLALAGTGELFF
TGTGCCAGCAGCTTAGCACTAGCGGGAACCGGGGAGCTGTTTTTT
>-|-|TRBV7-2|TRBJ1-5
CASSLVEGRKQHF
TGTGCCAGCAGCTTAGTGGAGGGACGGAAGCAGCATTTT
>TRBD1|-|TRBV4-1|TRBJ1-2
CASSRGTADNGYTF
TGCGCCAGCAGCCGGGGGACAGCGGACAATGGCTACACCTTC
>TRBD2|-|TRBV5-1|TRBJ2-7
CASSLALAGGIREQYF
TGCGCCAGCAGCTTGGCACTAGCGGGAGGTATACGCGAGCAGTACTTC
>TRBD1|-|TRBV4-3|TRBJ1-2
CASSQARSWDRDGYTF
TGCGCCAGCAGCCAAGCCCGCTCTTGGGACAGAGATGGCTACACCTTC
>-|-|TRBV19|TRBJ2-1
CASKEGGNYNEQFF
TGTGCCAGTAAAGAAGGCGGGAACTACAATGAGCAGTTCTTC
>-|-|TRBV27|TRBJ2-3
CASRPTDRDTQYF
TGTGCCAGCAGACCTACCGACAGGGATACGCAGTATTTT
>-|-|TRBV11-2|TRBJ1-2
CASSDRYGSGGYTF
TGTGCCAGCAGCGACAGATACGGGAGCGGGGGCTACACCTTC
>-|-|TRBV7-9|TRBJ1-2
CAFGGGYGYTF
TGTGCCTTTGGGGGAGGCTATGGCTACACCTTC
>-|-|TRBV2|TRBJ1-1
CASIGGRGFEPNTEAFF
TGTGCCAGCATTGGGGGCAGGGGTTTCGAGCCGAACACTGAAGCTTTCTTT
>TRBD2|-|TRBV9|TRBJ2-2
CASSVAPAGGPGTGELFF
TGTGCCAGCAGCGTAGCTCCAGCGGGGGGGCCGGGCACCGGGGAGCTGTTTTTT
>TRBD1|-|TRBV13|TRBJ1-1
CASSSDLWDRGNTEAFF
TGTGCCAGCAGCTCCGACCTTTGGGACAGGGGGAACACTGAAGCTTTCTTT
>TRBD1|-|TRBV10-3|TRBJ1-2
CASTGDRSYGYTF
TGTGCCAGCACAGGGGACCGTTCGTATGGCTACACCTTC
>TRBD2|-|TRBV7-3|TRBJ2-1
CASTLTGGPNNMFEQFF
TGTGCCAGCACCCTTACGGGGGGGCCCAACAACATGTTTGAGCAGTTCTTC
>TRBD2|few|TRBV5-1|TRBJ2-1
CASSRPSGRLNEQFF
TGCGCCAGCAGCCGCCCCAGCGGGAGGTTGAATGAGCAGTTCTTC
>-|few|TRBV28|TRBJ1-1
CASKRTANTEAFF
TGTGCCAGCAAGAGGACAGCCAACACTGAAGCTTTCTTT
>-|-|TRBV11-2|TRBJ2-1
CASSLLGVEFF
TGTGCCAGCAGCTTACTGGGAGTTGAGTTCTTC
>TRBD1|-|TRBV5-1|TRBJ1-1
CASSATQGDTEAFF
TGCGCCAGCAGCGCGACTCAGGGGGACACTGAAGCTTTCTTT
>TRBD1|-|TRBV6-5|TRBJ1-1
CASSYSEDRGTEAFF
TGTGCCAGCAGTTACTCCGAGGACAGGGGCACTGAAGCTTTCTTT
>-|-|TRBV7-3|TRBJ1-1
CASSSYREGAFF
TGTGCCAGCAGCTCCTACAGGGAGGGAGCTTTCTTT
>TRBD1|-|TRBV25-1|TRBJ2-1
CASSAGQLDEQFF
TGTGCCAGCAGTGCGGGACAGTTGGATGAGCAGTTCTTC
>TRBD2|-|TRBV30|TRBJ2-1
CAWSTWTSGSHNEQFF
TGTGCCTGGAGTACATGGACTAGCGGGAGCCACAATGAGCAGTTCTTC
>TRBD2|-|TRBV6-6|TRBJ2-7
CASSLAGQAYEQYF
TGTGCCAGCAGTTTAGCGGGCCAAGCCTACGAGCAGTACTTC
>TRBD2|-|TRBV6-5|TRBJ2-7
CASSRRTSGRYEQYF
TGTGCCAGCAGTCGCCGGACTAGCGGGAGGTACGAGCAGTACTTC
>TRBD1|-|TRBV2|TRBJ1-5
CASRDRQGGQPQHF
TGTGCCAGCAGAGACAGACAGGGCGGACAGCCCCAGCATTTT
>-|-|TRBV5-1|TRBJ1-2
CASSLDFSFSYGYTF
TGCGCCAGCAGCTTGGACTTTTCTTTCTCCTATGGCTACACCTTC
>-|-|TRBV19|TRBJ2-2
CASQIAALGTGELFF
TGTGCCAGTCAGATAGCGGCTCTGGGCACCGGGGAGCTGTTTTTT
>TRBD2|-|TRBV6-1|TRBJ2-7
CASSEESGFGTRNF
TGTGCCAGCAGTGAAGAAAGTGGTTTTGGGACTAGGAACTTC
>-|-|TRBV6-1|TRBJ2-4
CASRTERYF
TGTGCCAGCAGGACGGAGAGGTACTTC
>-|-|TRBV19|TRBJ2-7
CASGGRRDSTYEQYF
TGTGCCAGTGGGGGGCGGAGGGACAGCACCTACGAGCAGTACTTC
>-|-|TRBV4-3|TRBJ1-2
CASRLAGTINYGYTF
TGCGCCAGCAGGCTAGCCGGGACAATAAACTATGGCTACACCTTC
>-|-|TRBV6-1|TRBJ1-2
CASSEFMDKRAKVYGYTF
TGTGCCAGCAGTGAATTCATGGACAAAAGGGCCAAGGTCTATGGCTACACCTTC
>-|few|TRBV28|TRBJ2-7
CASAGPPSYEQYF
TGTGCCAGCGCAGGGCCCCCCTCCTACGAGCAGTACTTC
>-|few|TRBV2|TRBJ1-6
CAAQGELNSPLHF
TGTGCCGCCCAAGGGGAACTAAATTCACCCCTCCACTTT
>-|-|TRBV11-2|TRBJ2-5
CASLRRINRDVKETQYF
TGTGCCAGCCTTAGGAGGATTAACAGAGATGTGAAAGAGACCCAGTACTTC
>-|-|TRBV7-2|TRBJ1-5
CASSDNGQPYQPQHF
TGTGCCAGCAGCGATAATGGACAGCCCTATCAGCCCCAGCATTTT
>TRBD2|-|TRBV18|TRBJ2-2
CASSPSGGNTGELFF
TGTGCCAGCTCACCCAGCGGGGGGAACACCGGGGAGCTGTTTTTT
>-|few|TRBV21-1|TRBJ2-1
CASSKAGRERTCNEQFF
TGTGCCAGCAGCAAAGCAGGGCGGGAGAGGACCTGCAATGAGCAGTTCTTC
>TRBD1|-|TRBV28|TRBJ2-7
CATLPWGQGVYEQYF
TGTGCCACCCTCCCTTGGGGACAGGGGGTCTACGAGCAGTACTTC
>-|-|TRBV15|TRBJ2-5
CATSSLLRDKAYF
TGTGCCACCAGCAGTTTACTCCGGGACAAAGCGTACTTC
>-|-|TRBV10-3|TRBJ2-1
CAITLDSSYNEQFF
TGTGCCATCACCCTAGACAGCTCCTACAATGAGCAGTTCTTC
>-|-|TRBV11-2|TRBJ1-5
CASSLDFSSNQPQHF
TGTGCCAGCAGCTTAGATTTTAGCAGCAATCAGCCCCAGCATTTT
>-|-|TRBV6-1|TRBJ2-3
CASRKEGTSTDTQYF
TGTGCCAGCAGAAAGGAGGGAACTAGCACAGATACGCAGTATTTT
>-|-|TRBV7-6|TRBJ1-5
CASSLGGGRNQPQHF
TGTGCCAGCAGCTTAGGAGGGGGACGCAATCAGCCCCAGCATTTT
>-|-|TRBV5-4|TRBJ2-1
CASSFPRGLNFFPEQFF
TGTGCCAGCAGCTTCCCGCGGGGACTCAACTTCTTCCCTGAGCAGTTCTTC
>-|-|TRBV2|TRBJ2-1
CASSEGGTVNEQFF
TGTGCCAGCAGTGAGGGCGGGACGGTTAATGAGCAGTTCTTC
>TRBD2|-|TRBV10-3|TRBJ2-1
CAIGLAGDLYNEQFF
TGTGCCATCGGGCTAGCGGGAGATCTTTACAATGAGCAGTTCTTC
>TRBD2|-|TRBV5-4|TRBJ2-5
CASSPGLAVQETQYF
TGTGCCAGCAGCCCGGGACTAGCGGTCCAAGAGACCCAGTACTTC
>-|-|TRBV9|TRBJ2-7
CASSAGYSAVYEQYF
TGTGCCAGCAGCGCGGGGTATAGCGCCGTCTACGAGCAGTACTTC
>-|-|TRBV13|TRBJ1-2
CASSLGGLMDRISNYGYTF
TGTGCCAGCAGCTTAGGCGGGTTAATGGACAGAATTTCGAACTATGGCTACACCTTC
>TRBD2|-|TRBV10-3|TRBJ2-7
CAIRDRLAGVDEQYF
TGTGCCATCCGTGATAGGCTAGCGGGAGTCGACGAGCAGTACTTC